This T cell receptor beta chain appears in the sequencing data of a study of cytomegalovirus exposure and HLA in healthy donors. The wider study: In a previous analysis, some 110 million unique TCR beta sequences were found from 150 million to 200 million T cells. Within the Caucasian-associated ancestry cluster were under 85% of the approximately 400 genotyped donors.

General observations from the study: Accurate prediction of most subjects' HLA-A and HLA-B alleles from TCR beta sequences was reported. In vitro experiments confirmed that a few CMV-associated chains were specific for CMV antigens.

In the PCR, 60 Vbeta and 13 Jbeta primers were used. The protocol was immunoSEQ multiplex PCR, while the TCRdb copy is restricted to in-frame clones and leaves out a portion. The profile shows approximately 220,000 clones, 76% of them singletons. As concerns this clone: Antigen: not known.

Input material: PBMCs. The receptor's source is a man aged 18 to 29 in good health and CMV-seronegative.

The CDR3 loop is CASDPSGSRDEQYF. CDR3 nucleotide sequence: TGTGCCAGCGATCCTAGCGGGAGTAGGGACGAGCAGTACTTC. The chain combines TRBV2 with TRBJ2-5; 10 bases fit TRBD2. The last part of the DNA fits TRBJ2-7 better; the J call may be wrong. The CDR3 sequence is 14 residues long. Germline-derived CDR1 and CDR2 are SNHLY and FYNNEI.